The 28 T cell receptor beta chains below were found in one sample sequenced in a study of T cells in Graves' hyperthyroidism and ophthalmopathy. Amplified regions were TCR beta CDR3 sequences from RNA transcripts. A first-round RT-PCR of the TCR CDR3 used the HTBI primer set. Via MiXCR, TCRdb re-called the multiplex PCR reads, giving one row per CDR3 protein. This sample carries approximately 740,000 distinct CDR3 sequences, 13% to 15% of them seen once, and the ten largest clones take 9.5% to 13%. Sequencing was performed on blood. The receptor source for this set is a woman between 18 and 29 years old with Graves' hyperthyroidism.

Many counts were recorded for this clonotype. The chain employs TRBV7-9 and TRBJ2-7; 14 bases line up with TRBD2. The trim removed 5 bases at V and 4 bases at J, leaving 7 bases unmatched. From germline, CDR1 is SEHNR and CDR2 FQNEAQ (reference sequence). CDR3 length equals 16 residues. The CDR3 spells CASSPSGLAGEYEQYF. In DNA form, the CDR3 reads TGTGCCAGCAGCCCCTCGGGACTAGCGGGAGAATACGAGCAGTACTTC.

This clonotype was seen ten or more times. The CDR3 reads CASSQSYGYTF. CDR3 coding DNA: TGTGCCAGCAGTCAGTCCTATGGCTACACCTTC. The chain carries TRBV12-3 or TRBV12-4 and TRBJ1-2; D is uncertain. Trimming shortened V by 5 bases and J by 4 bases, and 5 bases separated the two germline ends. CDR3 length: 11 amino acids.

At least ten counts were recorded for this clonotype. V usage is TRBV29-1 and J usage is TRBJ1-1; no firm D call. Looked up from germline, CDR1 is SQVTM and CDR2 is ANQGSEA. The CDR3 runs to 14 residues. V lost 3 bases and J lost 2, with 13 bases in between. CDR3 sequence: CSVDALVSNTEAFF. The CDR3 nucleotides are TGCAGCGTTGATGCCTTGGTTTCTAACACTGAAGCTTTCTTT. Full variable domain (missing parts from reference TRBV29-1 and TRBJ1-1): SAVISQKPSRDICQRGTSLTIQCQVDSQVTMMFWYRQQPGQSLTLIATANQGSEATYESGFVIDKFPISRPNLTFSTLTVSNMSPEDSSIYLCSVDALVSNTEAFFGQGTRLTVV.

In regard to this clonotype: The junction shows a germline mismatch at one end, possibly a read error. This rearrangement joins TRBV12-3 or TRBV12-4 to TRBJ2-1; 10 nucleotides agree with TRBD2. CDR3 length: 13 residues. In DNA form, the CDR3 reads TGTGCCAGCAGTTCTAGCGGGAGTGATGAGCGGTTCTTC. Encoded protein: CASSSSGSDERFF.

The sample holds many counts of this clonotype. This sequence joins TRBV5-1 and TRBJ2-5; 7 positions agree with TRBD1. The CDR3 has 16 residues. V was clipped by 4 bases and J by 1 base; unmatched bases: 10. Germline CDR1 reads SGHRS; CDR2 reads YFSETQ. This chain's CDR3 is CASSQGLGQFQETQYF. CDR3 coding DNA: TGCGCCAGCAGCCAGGGCTTGGGACAGTTCCAAGAGACCCAGTACTTC.

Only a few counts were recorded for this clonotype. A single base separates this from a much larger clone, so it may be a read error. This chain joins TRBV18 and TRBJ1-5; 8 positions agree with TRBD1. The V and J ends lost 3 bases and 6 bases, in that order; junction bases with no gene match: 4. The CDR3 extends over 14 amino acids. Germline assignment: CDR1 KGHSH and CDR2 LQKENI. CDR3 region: CASSPGQVSQPQHF. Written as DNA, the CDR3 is TGTGCCAGCTCACCGGGACAGGTCAGTCAGCCCCAGCATTTT.

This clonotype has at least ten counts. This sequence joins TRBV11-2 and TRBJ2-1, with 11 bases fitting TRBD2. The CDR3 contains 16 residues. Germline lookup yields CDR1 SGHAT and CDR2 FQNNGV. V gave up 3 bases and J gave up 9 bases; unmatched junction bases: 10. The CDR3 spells CASSLTGTSGAGEQFF. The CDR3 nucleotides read TGTGCCAGCAGCTTGACCGGGACTAGCGGAGCGGGTGAGCAGTTCTTC.

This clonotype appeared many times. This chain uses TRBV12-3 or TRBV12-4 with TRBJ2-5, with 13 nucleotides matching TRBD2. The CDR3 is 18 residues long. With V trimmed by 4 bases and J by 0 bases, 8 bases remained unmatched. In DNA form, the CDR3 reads TGTGCCAGCAGTTCCGGGACTAGCGGGGACCTGTACCAAGAGACCCAGTACTTC. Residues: CASSSGTSGDLYQETQYF.

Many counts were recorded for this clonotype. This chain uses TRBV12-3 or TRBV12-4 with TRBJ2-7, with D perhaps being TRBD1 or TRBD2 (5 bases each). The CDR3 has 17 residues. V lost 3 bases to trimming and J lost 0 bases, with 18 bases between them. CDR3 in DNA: TGTGCCAGCAGTTTGGGAACTAGACAGCGAAGCTCCTACGAGCAGTACTTC. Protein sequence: CASSLGTRQRSSYEQYF.

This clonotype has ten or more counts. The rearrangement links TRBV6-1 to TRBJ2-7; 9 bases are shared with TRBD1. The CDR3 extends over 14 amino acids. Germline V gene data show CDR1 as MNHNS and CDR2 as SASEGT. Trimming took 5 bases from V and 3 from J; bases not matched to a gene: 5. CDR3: CASSPGTGHYEQYF. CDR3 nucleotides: TGTGCCAGCAGTCCTGGGACAGGGCACTACGAGCAGTACTTC.

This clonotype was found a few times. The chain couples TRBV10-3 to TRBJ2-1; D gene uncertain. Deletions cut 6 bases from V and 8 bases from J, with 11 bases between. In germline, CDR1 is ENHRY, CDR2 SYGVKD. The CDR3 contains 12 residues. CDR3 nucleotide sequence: TGTGCCATCAGCCTAGATATCGATGAGCAGTTCTTC. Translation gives CAISLDIDEQFF.

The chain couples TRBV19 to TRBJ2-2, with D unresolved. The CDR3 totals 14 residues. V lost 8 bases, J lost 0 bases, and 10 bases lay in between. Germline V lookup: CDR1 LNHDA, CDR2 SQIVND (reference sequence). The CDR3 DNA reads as TGTGCCAGTCACTACCTCGCGAACACCGGGGAGCTGTTTTTT. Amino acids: CASHYLANTGELFF. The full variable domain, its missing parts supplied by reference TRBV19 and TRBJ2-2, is DGGITQSPKYLFRKEGQNVTLSCEQNLNHDAMYWYRQDPGQGLRLIYYSQIVNDFQKGDIAEGYSVSREKKESFPLTVTSAQKNPTAFYLCASHYLANTGELFFGEGSRLTVL.

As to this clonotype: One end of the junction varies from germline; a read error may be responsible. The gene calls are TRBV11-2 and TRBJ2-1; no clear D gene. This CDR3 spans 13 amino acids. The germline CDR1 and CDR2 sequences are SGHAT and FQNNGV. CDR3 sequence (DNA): TGTGCCAGCAGCTTAGGCTCCTACAATGGGCAGTTCTTT. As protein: CASSLGSYNGQFF.

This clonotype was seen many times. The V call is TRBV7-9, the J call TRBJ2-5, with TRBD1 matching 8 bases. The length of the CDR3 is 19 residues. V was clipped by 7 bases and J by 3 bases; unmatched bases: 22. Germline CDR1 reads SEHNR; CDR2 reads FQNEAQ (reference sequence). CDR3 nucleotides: TGTGCCAGCACCACACAGGGGACCTTGACAGGGGCTATTAAAGAGACCCAGTACTTC. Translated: CASTTQGTLTGAIKETQYF. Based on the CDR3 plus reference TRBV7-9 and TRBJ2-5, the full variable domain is DTGVSQNPRHKITKRGQNVTFRCDPISEHNRLYWYRQTLGQGPEFLTYFQNEAQLEKSRLLSDRFSAERPKGSFSTLEIQRTEQGDSAMYLCASTTQGTLTGAIKETQYFGPGTRLLVL.

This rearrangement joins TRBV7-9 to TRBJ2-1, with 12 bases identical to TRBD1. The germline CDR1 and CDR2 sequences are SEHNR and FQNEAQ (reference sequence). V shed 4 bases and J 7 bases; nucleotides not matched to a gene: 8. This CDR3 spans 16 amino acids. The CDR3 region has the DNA TGTGCCAGCAGCTCCGGGACAGGGGGCCGGTTGAATGAGCAGTTCTTC. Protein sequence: CASSSGTGGRLNEQFF. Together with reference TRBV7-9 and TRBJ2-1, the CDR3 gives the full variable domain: DTGVSQNPRHKITKRGQNVTFRCDPISEHNRLYWYRQTLGQGPEFLTYFQNEAQLEKSRLLSDRFSAERPKGSFSTLEIQRTEQGDSAMYLCASSSGTGGRLNEQFFGPGTRLTVL.

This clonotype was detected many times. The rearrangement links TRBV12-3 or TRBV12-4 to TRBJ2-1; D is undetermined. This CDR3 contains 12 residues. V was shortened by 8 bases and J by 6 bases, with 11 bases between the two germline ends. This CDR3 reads CASGGGGNEQFF. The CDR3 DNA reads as TGTGCCAGCGGTGGCGGCGGCAATGAGCAGTTCTTC.

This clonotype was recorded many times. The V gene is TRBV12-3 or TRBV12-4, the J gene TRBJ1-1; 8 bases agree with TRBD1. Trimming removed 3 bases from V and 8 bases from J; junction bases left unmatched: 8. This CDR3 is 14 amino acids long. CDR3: CASSFSQRDREAFF. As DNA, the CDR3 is TGTGCCAGCAGTTTTAGCCAAAGGGACAGGGAAGCTTTCTTT.

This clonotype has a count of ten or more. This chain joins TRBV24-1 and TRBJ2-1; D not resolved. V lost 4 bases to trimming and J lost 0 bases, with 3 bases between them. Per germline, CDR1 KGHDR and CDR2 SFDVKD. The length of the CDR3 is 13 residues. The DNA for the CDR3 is TGTGCCACCAGTGACAGCTCCTACAATGAGCAGTTCTTC. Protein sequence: CATSDSSYNEQFF.

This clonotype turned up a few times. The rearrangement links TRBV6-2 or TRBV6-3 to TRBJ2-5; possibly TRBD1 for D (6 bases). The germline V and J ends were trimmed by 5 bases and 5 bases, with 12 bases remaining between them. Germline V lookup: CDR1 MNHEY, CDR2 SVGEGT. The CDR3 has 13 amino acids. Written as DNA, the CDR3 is TGTGCCAGCAGTCGGACAGTGGAGGAGACCCAGTACTTC. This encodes CASSRTVEETQYF.

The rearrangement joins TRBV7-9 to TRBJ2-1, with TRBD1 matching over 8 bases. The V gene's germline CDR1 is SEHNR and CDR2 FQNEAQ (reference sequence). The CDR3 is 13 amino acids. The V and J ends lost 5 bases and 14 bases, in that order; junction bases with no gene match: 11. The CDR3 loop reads CASSPRTGQPKFF. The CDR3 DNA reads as TGTGCCAGCAGCCCTCGGACAGGGCAACCGAAGTTCTTC. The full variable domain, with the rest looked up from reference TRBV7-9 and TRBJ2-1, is DTGVSQNPRHKITKRGQNVTFRCDPISEHNRLYWYRQTLGQGPEFLTYFQNEAQLEKSRLLSDRFSAERPKGSFSTLEIQRTEQGDSAMYLCASSPRTGQPKFFGPGTRLTVL.

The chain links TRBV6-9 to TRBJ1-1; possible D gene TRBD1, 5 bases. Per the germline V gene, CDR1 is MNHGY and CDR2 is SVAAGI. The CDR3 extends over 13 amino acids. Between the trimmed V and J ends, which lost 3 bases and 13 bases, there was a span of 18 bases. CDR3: CASSYAGRPVSFF. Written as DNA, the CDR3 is TGTGCCAGCAGTTACGCGGGACGGCCTGTGAGTTTCTTT.

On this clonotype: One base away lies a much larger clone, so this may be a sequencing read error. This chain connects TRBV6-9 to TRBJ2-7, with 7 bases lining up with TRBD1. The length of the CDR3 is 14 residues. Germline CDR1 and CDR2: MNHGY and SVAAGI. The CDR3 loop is CVSSYGTASYEQYF. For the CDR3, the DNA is TGTGTCAGCAGTTACGGGACAGCGTCCTACGAGCAGTACTTC.

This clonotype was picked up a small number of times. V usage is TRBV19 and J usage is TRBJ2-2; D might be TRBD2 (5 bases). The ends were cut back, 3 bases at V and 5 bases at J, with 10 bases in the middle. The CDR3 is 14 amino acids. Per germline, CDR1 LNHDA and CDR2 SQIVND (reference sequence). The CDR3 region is CASSITGVTGELFF. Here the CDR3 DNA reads TGTGCCAGTAGTATTACCGGGGTTACCGGGGAGCTGTTTTTT.

The DNA for the CDR3 is TGTGCCAGCAGCCCTCGGGAGGGGGCGCGGACTGAAGCTTTCTTT. It is translated as CASSPREGARTEAFF. The V gene is TRBV12-3 or TRBV12-4, the J gene TRBJ1-1; 7 bases are shared with TRBD1. The length of the CDR3 is 15 residues. The junction had 12 bases not matched to a gene; V was cut back by 6 bases and J by 5 bases.

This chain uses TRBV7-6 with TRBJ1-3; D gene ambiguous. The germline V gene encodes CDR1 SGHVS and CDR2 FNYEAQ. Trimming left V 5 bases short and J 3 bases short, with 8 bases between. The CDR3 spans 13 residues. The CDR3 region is CASSAVLGNTIYF. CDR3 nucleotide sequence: TGTGCCAGCAGCGCAGTTCTTGGAAACACCATATATTTT. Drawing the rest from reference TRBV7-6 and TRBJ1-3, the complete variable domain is GAGVSQSPRYKVTKRGQDVALRCDPISGHVSLYWYRQALGQGPEFLTYFNYEAQQDKSGLPNDRFSAERPEGSISTLTIQRTEQRDSAMYRCASSAVLGNTIYFGEGSWLTVV.

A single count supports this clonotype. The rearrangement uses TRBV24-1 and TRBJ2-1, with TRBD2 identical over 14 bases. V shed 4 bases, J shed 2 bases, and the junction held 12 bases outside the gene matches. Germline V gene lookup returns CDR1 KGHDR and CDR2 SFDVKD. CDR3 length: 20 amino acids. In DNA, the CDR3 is TGTGCCACCAGTGACTCAGGACTAGCGGGAGGACGACGGACCTACAATGAGCAGTTCTTC. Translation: CATSDSGLAGGRRTYNEQFF.

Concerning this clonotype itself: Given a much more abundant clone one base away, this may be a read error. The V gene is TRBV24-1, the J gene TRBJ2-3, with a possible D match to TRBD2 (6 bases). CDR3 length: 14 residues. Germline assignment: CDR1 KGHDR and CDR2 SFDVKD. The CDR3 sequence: CVTSDGSGTDTQYF. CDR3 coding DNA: TGTGTCACCAGTGATGGGAGCGGGACAGATACGCAGTATTTT.

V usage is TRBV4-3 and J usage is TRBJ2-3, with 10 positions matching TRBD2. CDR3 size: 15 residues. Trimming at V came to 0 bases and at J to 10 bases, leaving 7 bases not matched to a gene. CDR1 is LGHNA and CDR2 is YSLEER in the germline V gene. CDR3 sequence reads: CASSQEELAGRAQYF. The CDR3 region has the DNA TGCGCCAGCAGCCAAGAAGAACTAGCGGGACGGGCGCAGTATTTT.